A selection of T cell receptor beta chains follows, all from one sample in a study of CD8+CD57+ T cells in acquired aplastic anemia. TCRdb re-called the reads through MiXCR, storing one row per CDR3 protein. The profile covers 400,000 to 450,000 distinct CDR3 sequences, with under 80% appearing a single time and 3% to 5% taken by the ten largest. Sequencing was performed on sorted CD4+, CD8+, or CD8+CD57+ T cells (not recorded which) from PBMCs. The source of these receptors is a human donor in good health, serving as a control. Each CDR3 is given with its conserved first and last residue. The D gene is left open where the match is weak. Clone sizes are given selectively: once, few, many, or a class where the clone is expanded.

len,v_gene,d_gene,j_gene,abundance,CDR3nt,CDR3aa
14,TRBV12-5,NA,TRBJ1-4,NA,TGTGCCAGCAGTTTATTCCAGGGTGGAGAAAAACTGTCTTTT,CASSLFQGGEKLSF
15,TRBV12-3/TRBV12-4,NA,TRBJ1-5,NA,TGTGCCAGCAGACCCAGAGGACAAGGTAATCAGCCCCAGCATTTT,CASRPRGQGNQPQHF
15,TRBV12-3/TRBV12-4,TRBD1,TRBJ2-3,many,TGTGCCAGCAGCCAAGGGGGGACAGGCCGAGATACGCAGTATTTT,CASSQGGTGRDTQYF
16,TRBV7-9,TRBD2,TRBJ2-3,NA,TGTGCCAGCAGCTTGGGGATTAGCGGGGTCACAGATACGCAGTATTTT,CASSLGISGVTDTQYF
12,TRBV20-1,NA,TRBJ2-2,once,TGCAGCGTTGATCTTCTTGGGGGGACTGTGTTTTTT,CSVDLLGGTVFF
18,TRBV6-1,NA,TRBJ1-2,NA,TGTGCCAGCAGTGAACCCGCTCGACAGGCGAATTCTAACTATGGCTACACCTTC,CASSEPARQANSNYGYTF
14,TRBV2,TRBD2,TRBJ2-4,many,TGTGCCAGTGAAAAGGGACTAGCGGGGGGGTCGCGGTACTTC,CASEKGLAGGSRYF
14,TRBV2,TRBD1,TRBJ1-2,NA,TGTGCCAGCAGTCCGACCGGGACAGACTATGGCTACACCTTC,CASSPTGTDYGYTF
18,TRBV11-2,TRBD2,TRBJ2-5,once,TGTGCCAGCAGCACCGTTGGGACTAGCGGGGGGGCCCGGGAGACCCAGTACTTC,CASSTVGTSGGARETQYF
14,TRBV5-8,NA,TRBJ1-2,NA,TGTGCCAGCAGTCCACCAGGACAAGACTATGGCTACACCTTC,CASSPPGQDYGYTF
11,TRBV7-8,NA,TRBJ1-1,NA,TGTGCCGGCAGCTCCAGGGGAGGAGCTTTCTTT,CAGSSRGGAFF
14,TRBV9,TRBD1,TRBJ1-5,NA,TGTGCCAGCAGCGTGCAGGGGGGGTATCAGCCCCAGCATTTT,CASSVQGGYQPQHF
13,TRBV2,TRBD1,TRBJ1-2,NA,TGTGCCAGCAGCGGGACAGGGGATGGTGGCTATACCTTC,CASSGTGDGGYTF
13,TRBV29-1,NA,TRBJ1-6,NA,TGCAGGAGAATGGGTCTGAATAATTCACCCCTCCACTTT,CRRMGLNNSPLHF
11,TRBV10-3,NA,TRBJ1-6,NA,TGTGCCATCGGGGAGGTCTCACCCCTCCACTTT,CAIGEVSPLHF
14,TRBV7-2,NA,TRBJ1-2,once,NA,CASSLGNGYGYTFF
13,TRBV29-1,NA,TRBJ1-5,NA,TGCAGCGTTGGGGGGGCAAGCAATCAGCCCCAGCATTTT,CSVGGASNQPQHF
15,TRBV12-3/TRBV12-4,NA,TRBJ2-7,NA,TGTGCCAGCAGCCCAAATGCGGGGACCGCGTCCGAGCAGTACTTC,CASSPNAGTASEQYF
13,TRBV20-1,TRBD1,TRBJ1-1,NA,TGCAGTGCTGGGAGACAGGGTAACACTGAAGCTTTCTTT,CSAGRQGNTEAFF
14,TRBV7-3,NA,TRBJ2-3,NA,TGTGCCAGCAGCCTCTTTACTAGGTTAAATAGGGAGTATTTT,CASSLFTRLNREYF
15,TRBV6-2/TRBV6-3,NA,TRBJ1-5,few,TGTGCCAGCAGTTATGGGGGGACGGTGCTTGAACCCCAGCATTTT,CASSYGGTVLEPQHF
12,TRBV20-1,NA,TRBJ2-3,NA,TGCAGTGCTACCTTCGCTTTGGATACGCAGTATTTT,CSATFALDTQYF
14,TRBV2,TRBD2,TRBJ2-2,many,TGTGCCAGCACCAAGGGACTAGCGGCCGGGGAGCTGTTTTTT,CASTKGLAAGELFF
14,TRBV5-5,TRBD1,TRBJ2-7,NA,TGTGCCAGCAGCACCGAGACAGGGACCCACGAGCAGTACTTC,CASSTETGTHEQYF
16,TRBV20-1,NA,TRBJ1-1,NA,TGCAGTGCTACACGTCCGCGTCCAGGTTCGAACACTGAAGCTTTCTTT,CSATRPRPGSNTEAFF
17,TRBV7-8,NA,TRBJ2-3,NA,TGTGCCAGCAGCTCGGCTTTAGGAGCGCGGATCTCTGAAACGCAGTATTTT,CASSSALGARISETQYF
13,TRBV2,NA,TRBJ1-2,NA,TGTGCCAGCATGAGGCGCCGGGAGTATGGCTACACCTTC,CASMRRREYGYTF
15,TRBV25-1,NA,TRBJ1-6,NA,TGTGCCAGCAGCCGGCAGGGTGGTTTTACCGGGCCCCTCCACTTT,CASSRQGGFTGPLHF
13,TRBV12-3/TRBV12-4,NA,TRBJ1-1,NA,TGTGCCAGCAGTTGGTCCTTAGGCGCTGAAGCTTTCTTT,CASSWSLGAEAFF
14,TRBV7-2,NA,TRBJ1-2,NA,TGTGCCAGCAGCTCCACCGGACGTGGTGATGGGTACATCTTC,CASSSTGRGDGYIF
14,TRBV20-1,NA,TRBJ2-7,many,TGCAGTGCTAGATCCCGACAGCCGCTCTCGGATGAGTACTTC,CSARSRQPLSDEYF
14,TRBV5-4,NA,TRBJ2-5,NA,TGCGCCAGCAACCTTATATGGGTATCGGAGACCCAGTACTTC,CASNLIWVSETQYF
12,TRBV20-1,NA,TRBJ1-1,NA,TGCAGTGCTAGAGATCTGGCAGATGAAGCTTTCTTT,CSARDLADEAFF
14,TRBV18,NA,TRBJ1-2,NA,TGTGCCAGCTCACCACGAAGTGGGAACTATGGCTACACCTTC,CASSPRSGNYGYTF
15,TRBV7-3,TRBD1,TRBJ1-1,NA,TGTGCCAGCAGCCTAACCAAGGGGGCGCCAACTGAAGCTTTCTTT,CASSLTKGAPTEAFF
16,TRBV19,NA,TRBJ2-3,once,TGTGCCAGTAGTGCAAGGGACACGATGAGCACGGATACGCAGTATTTT,CASSARDTMSTDTQYF
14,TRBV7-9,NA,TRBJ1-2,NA,TGTGCCAGCAGCGCGGGGGAGGGGTACTACGGGCCGGGCTTC,CASSAGEGYYGPGF